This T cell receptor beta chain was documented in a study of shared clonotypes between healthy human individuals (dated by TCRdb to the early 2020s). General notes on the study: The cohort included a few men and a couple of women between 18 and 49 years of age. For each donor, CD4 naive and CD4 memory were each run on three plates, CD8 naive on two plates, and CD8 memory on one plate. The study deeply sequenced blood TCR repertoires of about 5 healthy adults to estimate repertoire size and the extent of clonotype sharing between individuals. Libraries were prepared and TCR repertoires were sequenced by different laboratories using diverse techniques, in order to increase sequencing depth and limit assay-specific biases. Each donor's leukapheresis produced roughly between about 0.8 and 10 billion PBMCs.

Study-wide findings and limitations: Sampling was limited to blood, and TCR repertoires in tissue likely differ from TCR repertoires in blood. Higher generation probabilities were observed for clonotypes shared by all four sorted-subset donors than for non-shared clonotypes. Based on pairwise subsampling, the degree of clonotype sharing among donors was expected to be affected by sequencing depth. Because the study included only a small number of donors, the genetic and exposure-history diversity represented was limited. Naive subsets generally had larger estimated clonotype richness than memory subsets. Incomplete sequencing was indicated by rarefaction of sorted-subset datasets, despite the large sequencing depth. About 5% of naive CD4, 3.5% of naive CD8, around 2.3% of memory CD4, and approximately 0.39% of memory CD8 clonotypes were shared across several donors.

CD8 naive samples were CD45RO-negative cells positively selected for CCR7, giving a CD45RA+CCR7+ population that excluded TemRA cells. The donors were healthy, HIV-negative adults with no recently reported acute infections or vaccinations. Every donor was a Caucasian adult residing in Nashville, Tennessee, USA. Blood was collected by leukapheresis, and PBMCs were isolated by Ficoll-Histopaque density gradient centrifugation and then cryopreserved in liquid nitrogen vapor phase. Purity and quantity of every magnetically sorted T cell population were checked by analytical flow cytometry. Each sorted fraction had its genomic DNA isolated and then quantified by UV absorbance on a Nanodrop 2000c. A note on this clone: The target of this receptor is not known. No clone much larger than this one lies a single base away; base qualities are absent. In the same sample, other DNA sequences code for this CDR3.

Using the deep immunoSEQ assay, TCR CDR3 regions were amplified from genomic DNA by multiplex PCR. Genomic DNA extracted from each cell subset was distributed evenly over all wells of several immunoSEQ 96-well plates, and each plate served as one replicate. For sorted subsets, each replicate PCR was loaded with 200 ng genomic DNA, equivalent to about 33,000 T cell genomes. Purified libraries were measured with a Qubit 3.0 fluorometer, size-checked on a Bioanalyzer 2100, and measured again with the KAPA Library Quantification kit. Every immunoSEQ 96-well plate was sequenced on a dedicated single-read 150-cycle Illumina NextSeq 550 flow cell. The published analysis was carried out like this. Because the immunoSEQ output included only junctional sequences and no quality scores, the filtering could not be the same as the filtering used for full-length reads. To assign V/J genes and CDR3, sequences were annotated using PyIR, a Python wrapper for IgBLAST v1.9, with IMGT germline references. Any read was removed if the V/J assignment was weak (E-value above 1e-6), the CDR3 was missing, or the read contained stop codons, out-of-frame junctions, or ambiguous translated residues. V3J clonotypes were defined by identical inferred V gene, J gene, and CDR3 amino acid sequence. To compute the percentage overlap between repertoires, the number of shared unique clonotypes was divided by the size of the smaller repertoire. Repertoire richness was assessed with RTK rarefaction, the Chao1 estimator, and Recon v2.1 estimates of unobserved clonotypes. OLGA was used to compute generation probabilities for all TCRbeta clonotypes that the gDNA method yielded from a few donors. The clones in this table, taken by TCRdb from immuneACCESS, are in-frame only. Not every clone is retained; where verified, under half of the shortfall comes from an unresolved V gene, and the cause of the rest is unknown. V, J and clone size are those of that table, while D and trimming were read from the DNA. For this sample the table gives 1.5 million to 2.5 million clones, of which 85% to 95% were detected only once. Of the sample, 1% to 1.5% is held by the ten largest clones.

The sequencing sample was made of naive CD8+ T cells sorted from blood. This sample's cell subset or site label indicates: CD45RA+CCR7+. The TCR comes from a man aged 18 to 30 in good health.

The CDR3 sequence is CASSIGGGGSYEQYF. The DNA reads as follows: TGTGCCAGTAGTATCGGAGGGGGCGGGAGCTACGAGCAGTACTTC. The V and J genes are TRBV19 and TRBJ2-7; the D call could be TRBD1 or TRBD2, with each sharing 7 bases. From its cysteine to its phenylalanine, the CDR3 spans 15 amino acids. Left in the record is the CDR3 DNA by itself, 45 bases read in frame from the first base. The junction shows trimming of 3 bases on V and 3 bases on J, plus 15 bases between the germline ends. The germline V gene (reference sequence) yields LNHDA for CDR1 and SQIVND for CDR2.